Detailed here is one T cell receptor beta chain. The junction does not match germline at one end; this may be a read error. The table came from immunoSEQ multiplex PCR; TCRdb's copy has only in-frame clones and leaves some out. The repertoire holds 80,000 to 95,000 clones, with approximately 86% as singletons. This record belongs to a study of OX40 agonist ivuxolimab in advanced cancers. Germline CDR1 is SGHDT and CDR2 is YYEEEE. The CDR3 spans 17 residues. The chain uses TRBV5-6 and TRBJ1-1; 9 bases agree with TRBD1. The sequencing used CD4+ or CD8+ T cells sorted from blood, collected in a trial of the OX40 agonist ivuxolimab. The origin of this receptor is an adult with an advanced solid tumor such as melanoma, head and neck, liver or kidney cancer. The CDR3 nucleotides read TGTGCCAGCAGTCCAAGACCGGGACAGGGACCGAACGCTGAAGCTTTCTTT. Protein: CASSPRPGQGPNAEAFF.